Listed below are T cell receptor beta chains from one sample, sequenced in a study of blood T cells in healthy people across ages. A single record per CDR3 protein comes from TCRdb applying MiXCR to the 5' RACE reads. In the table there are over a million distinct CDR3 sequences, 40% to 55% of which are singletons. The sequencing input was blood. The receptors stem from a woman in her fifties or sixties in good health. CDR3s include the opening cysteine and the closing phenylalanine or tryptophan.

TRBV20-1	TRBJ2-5	CSARDGHQETQYF
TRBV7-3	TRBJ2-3	CASSRQGLTGYTQYF
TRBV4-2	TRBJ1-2	CASSQVGAGVGYTF
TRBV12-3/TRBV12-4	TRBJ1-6	CASTLWGGVGNSPLHF
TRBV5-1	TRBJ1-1	CASSLGPRGRTLNTEAFF
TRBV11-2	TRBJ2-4	CASSPIRGLGKNIQYF
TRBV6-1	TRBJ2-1	CASVREAVGNEQFF
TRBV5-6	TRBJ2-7	CASSLVQGGEQYF
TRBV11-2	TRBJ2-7	CASSLERGSSYEQYF
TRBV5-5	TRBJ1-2	CANSVTGSNTWNTF
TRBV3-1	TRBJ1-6	CASSASDRVRSSPLHF
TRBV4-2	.	CASSQLAGDISEQYF
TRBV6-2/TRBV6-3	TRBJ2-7	CASSWRGGGTSGIDEQYF
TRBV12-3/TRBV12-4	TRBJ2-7	CASRLPGGSQYF
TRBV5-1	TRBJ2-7	CASSLELAVSSYEQYF
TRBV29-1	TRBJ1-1	CSVPFGQTDTEAFF
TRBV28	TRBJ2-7	CASSQPMTGNYEQYF
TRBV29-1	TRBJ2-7	CSVTGVALLGEQYF
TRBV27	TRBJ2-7	CVSSHKYRDYEQYF
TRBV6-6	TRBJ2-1	CASTPRGVEQFF
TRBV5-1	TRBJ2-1	CASSLGRLARVGNEQFF
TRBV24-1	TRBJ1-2	CATSEEGQGVYGYTF
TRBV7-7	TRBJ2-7	CASSSLRTSGVYEQYF
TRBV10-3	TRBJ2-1	CAISGTSRNINEQFF
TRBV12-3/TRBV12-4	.	CASSFGGGLNIQYF
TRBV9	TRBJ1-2	CASSATAYGYTF
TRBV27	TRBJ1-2	CASSPTGDYTIYYGYTF
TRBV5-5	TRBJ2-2	CASSKTLGQGYTGELFF
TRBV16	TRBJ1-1	CASSQPLTGDTEAFF
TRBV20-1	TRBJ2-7	CSASPQPATTRSYEQYF
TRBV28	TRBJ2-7	CASSPDRYEQYF
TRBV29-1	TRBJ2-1	CSVTSGRPYNEQFF
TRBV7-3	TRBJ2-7	CASSLDRGAYEQYF
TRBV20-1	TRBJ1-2	CSASSGGAHHGYTF
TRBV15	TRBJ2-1	CATQGAKGVSNEQFF
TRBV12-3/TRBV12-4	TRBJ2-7	CASSPRDRSRGEQYF
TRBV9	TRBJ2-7	CASSASGTTYEQYF
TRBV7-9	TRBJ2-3	CASSPRWAGPNTDTQYF
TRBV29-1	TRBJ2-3	CSVVPPGGLATSNTQYF
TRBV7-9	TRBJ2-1	CASSAGTSGSHHYPEQFF
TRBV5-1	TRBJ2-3	CASSLEAIDTQYF